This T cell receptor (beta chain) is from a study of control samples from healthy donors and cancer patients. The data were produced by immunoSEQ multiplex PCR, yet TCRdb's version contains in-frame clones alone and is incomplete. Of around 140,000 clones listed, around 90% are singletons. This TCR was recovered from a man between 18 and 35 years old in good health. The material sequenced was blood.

CDR3 nucleotides: TGTGCCAGCAGCTTGGGACGGTACACTGAAGCTTTCTTT. The encoded protein is CASSLGRYTEAFF. The chain employs TRBV7-3 and TRBJ1-1, with D perhaps TRBD1 (5 bases). Germline CDR1 and CDR2: SGHTA and FQGTGA. The germline V and J ends were trimmed by 3 bases and 3 bases, with 8 bases remaining between them. The CDR3 contains 13 residues.